The rows below give T cell receptor beta chains drawn from one sample of a study of T cells in Graves' hyperthyroidism and ophthalmopathy. TCRdb re-derived calls from the multiplex PCR reads in MiXCR, one entry per CDR3 protein. The table lists around 430,000 distinct CDR3 sequences, 15% of them singletons, with 32% in the top ten. Sequencing input: blood. The receptor set was obtained from a woman younger than 45 with Graves' hyperthyroidism. Each CDR3 is given with its conserved first and last residue. The D gene is left open where the match is weak. Where a row states a size, it is once, few, many or the class of an expanded clone; other rows omit it.

j_gene	d_gene	v_gene	abundance	CDR3aa	CDR3nt
TRBJ2-1	.	TRBV27	many	CASSLFGNEQFF	TGTGCCAGCAGTTTATTCGGGAATGAGCAGTTCTTC
TRBJ2-1	.	TRBV29-1	few	CSVEETPTSRPNNEQFF	TGCAGCGTTGAAGAGACCCCTACTAGCAGACCCAACAATGAGCAGTTCTTC
TRBJ2-3	.	TRBV5-1	.	CASSLARRTPPDTQYF	TGCGCCAGCAGCTTGGCCAGGAGGACCCCCCCAGATACGCAGTATTTT
TRBJ2-1	TRBD2	TRBV12-3/TRBV12-4	.	CASSFRLAGANEQFF	TGTGCCAGCAGTTTTCGGCTAGCGGGAGCCAATGAGCAGTTCTTC
TRBJ2-5	.	TRBV28	many	CATHLGGRQETQYF	TGTGCCACCCACCTCGGTGGCAGGCAAGAGACCCAGTACTTC
TRBJ2-1	TRBD2	TRBV20-1	many	CSASPSGTIEQFF	TGCAGTGCTAGTCCATCCGGGACTATCGAGCAGTTCTTC
TRBJ1-5	.	TRBV27	many	CASSPGLRGQPQHF	TGTGCCAGCAGTCCCGGACTGCGGGGTCAGCCCCAGCATTTT
TRBJ2-5	TRBD2	TRBV2	many	CASSLNTPGTSGAPEYF	TGTGCCAGCAGTCTAAACACACCCGGGACTAGCGGGGCCCCGGAGTACTTC
TRBJ1-5	TRBD1	TRBV7-9	few	CASSLAMGQGGGNQPQHF	TGTGCCAGCAGCTTAGCAATGGGACAGGGAGGCGGCAATCAGCCCCAGCATTTT
TRBJ2-7	.	TRBV28	many	CASSYGDEQYF	TGTGCCAGCAGTTACGGGGACGAGCAGTACTTC
TRBJ2-5	.	TRBV9	.	CASSEGQSGTQYF	TGTGCCAGCAGCGAAGGGCAGAGTGGGACCCAGTACTTC
TRBJ2-1	TRBD2	TRBV20-1	.	CRVAGGPYNEQFF	TGCAGAGTAGCGGGAGGGCCCTACAATGAGCAGTTCTTC
TRBJ1-2	.	TRBV6-1	many	CASSERVGSNYGYTF	TGTGCCAGCAGTGAAAGGGTGGGCAGCAACTATGGCTACACCTTC
TRBJ2-3	TRBD2	TRBV3-1	.	CASSPSSGSTDTQYF	TGTGCCAGCAGCCCCTCTAGCGGGAGCACAGATACGCAGTATTTT
TRBJ2-2	.	TRBV9	few	CASSVGTYAGGELFF	TGTGCCAGCAGCGTGGGGACCTACGCGGGCGGGGAGCTGTTTTTT